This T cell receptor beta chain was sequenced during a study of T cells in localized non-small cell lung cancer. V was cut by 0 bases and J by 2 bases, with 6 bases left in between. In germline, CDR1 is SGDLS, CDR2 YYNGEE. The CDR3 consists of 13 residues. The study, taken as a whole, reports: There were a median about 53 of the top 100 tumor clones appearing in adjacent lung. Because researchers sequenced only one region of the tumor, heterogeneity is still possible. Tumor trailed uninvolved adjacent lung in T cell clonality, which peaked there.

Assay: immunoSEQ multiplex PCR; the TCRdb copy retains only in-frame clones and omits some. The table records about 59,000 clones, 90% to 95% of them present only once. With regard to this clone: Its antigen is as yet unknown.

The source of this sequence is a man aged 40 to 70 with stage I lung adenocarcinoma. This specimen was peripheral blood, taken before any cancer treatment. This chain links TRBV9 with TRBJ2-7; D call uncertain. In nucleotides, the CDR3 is TGTGCCAGCAGCGTAGCTCCAACCTACGAGCAGTACTTC. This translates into CASSVAPTYEQYF.